The 27 T cell receptor beta chains presented below share a single source sample, sequenced in a study of PD-1 blockade in classical Hodgkin lymphoma (TCRdb year 2020). Receptor libraries were prepared by the immunoSEQ multiplex PCR assay. In its TCRdb copy, this immuneACCESS table keeps in-frame sequences only and misses some clones. Where compared with another copy, unresolved V genes explain less than half of these, and the others have no known cause. The table for this sample lists about 25,000 clones; over 85% of them were counted only once. The ten largest clones add up to approximately 3.6% of the sample. Sample time point, as interpreted from the label and publication: newly diagnosed, previously untreated cHL patient sample. The sample comprised peripheral blood mononuclear cells (PBMCs). The origin of the receptors is a human donor with classical Hodgkin lymphoma.

A single count supports this clone. The chain is built from TRBV11-3 and TRBJ1-1; 8 bases are a match to TRBD1. V dropped 2 bases and J dropped 3; count of bases not matched to a gene: 5. The CDR3 runs 15 residues. The germline gives CDR1 SGHNT, CDR2 YENEEA. The CDR3 coding sequence is TGTGCCAGCAGCTTACCGACAGGGGCGGACACTGAAGCTTTCTTT. It translates to CASSLPTGADTEAFF. The full variable domain, its missing parts supplied by reference TRBV11-3 and TRBJ1-1, is EAGVVQSPRYKIIEKKQPVAFWCNPISGHNTLYWYLQNLGQGPELLIRYENEEAVDDSQLPKDRFSAERLKGVDSTLKIQPAELGDSAVYLCASSLPTGADTEAFFGQGTRLTVV.

The chain joins TRBV5-6 to TRBJ2-7; D is perhaps TRBD2 (5 bases). In germline, CDR1 is SGHDT, CDR2 YYEEEE. The CDR3 length is 14 residues. Trimming removed 1 base from V and 6 bases from J, with 14 bases in between. CDR3 DNA sequence: TGTGCCAGCAGCTTGCGAGGGTTCCCCGGCGAGCAGTACTTC. Its protein is CASSLRGFPGEQYF.

The gene calls are TRBV6-5 and TRBJ1-6; 8 bases line up with TRBD1. The CDR3 spans 13 residues. With V trimmed by 6 bases and J by 9 bases, 4 bases remained unmatched. Per germline, CDR1 MNHEY and CDR2 SVGAGI. This chain's CDR3 is CASSRQGSSPLHF. CDR3 coding DNA: TGTGCCAGCAGCCGACAGGGGAGTTCACCCCTCCACTTT.

This chain links TRBV4-1 with TRBJ1-6; D ambiguous. CDR1 is MGHRA and CDR2 is YSYEKL in the germline V gene. There are 12 residues in the CDR3. V lost 3 bases and J 7 bases, leaving 4 bases between the germline ends. In nucleotides, the CDR3 is TGCGCCAGCAGCCACTCGAATTCACCCCTCCACTTT. Translating it yields CASSHSNSPLHF.

This clone was observed a handful of times. This chain links TRBV7-3 with TRBJ2-4; TRBD2 might be the D (5 bases). Trimming took 2 bases from V and 6 from J, leaving 8 bases between them. The CDR3 is made up of 13 amino acids. The germline V gene has CDR1 SGHTA and CDR2 FQGTGA. This chain's CDR3 is CASSLYEGNIQYF. DNA for the CDR3: TGTGCCAGCAGCTTATACGAGGGAAACATTCAGTACTTC.

The V gene is TRBV6-5, the J gene TRBJ2-1, with no clear D. This CDR3 contains 15 residues. Between the trimmed V and J ends, which lost 5 bases and 0 bases, there was a span of 11 bases. Germline assignment: CDR1 MNHEY and CDR2 SVGAGI. The CDR3 spells CASSPSPSSYNEQFF. CDR3 sequence (DNA): TGTGCCAGCAGTCCCAGCCCGAGCTCCTACAATGAGCAGTTCTTC.

The gene calls are TRBV7-2 and TRBJ2-3, with 8 bases matching TRBD2. The germline V gene encodes CDR1 SGHTA and CDR2 FQGNSA. J lost 0 bases, V lost 7 bases, and 6 bases had no gene match. The CDR3 contains 15 residues. The CDR3 DNA reads TGTGCCAGCACCTCCCAGCGGGGGAGCACAGATACGCAGTATTTT. Its translation: CASTSQRGSTDTQYF.

The chain is built from TRBV15 and TRBJ2-2, with TRBD1 identical over 8 bases. Unmatched junction bases numbered 4, after V lost 0 bases and J lost 1 base. The length of the CDR3 is 17 residues. Germline V gene lookup returns CDR1 LNHNV and CDR2 YYDKDF (reference sequence). CDR3: CATSRDPGTGNTGELFF. As DNA, the CDR3 is TGTGCCACCAGCAGAGATCCCGGGACAGGGAACACCGGGGAGCTGTTTTTT.

The rearrangement links TRBV4-3 to TRBJ1-2; the D gene is possibly TRBD1 (6 bases). The CDR3 runs to 16 residues. In germline, CDR1 is LGHNA, CDR2 YSLEER. V lost 4 bases and J 4 bases, leaving 19 bases between the germline ends. CDR3 sequence: CASSPYWRGKGYGYTF. In nucleotides, the CDR3 is TGCGCCAGCAGCCCCTATTGGAGGGGGAAGGGCTATGGCTACACCTTC.

Here the CDR3 reads CASSGSGAPNEQFF. The CDR3 DNA sequence: TGTGCCAGCAGTGGTAGCGGGGCCCCCAATGAGCAGTTCTTC. The chain combines TRBV2 with TRBJ2-1; 8 nucleotides match TRBD2. V lost 4 bases and J lost 6; bases outside the gene matches: 5. This CDR3 has 14 amino acids. The germline CDR1 and CDR2 sequences are SNHLY and FYNNEI. Looking up the rest from reference TRBV2 and TRBJ2-1 gives the full variable domain: EPEVTQTPSHQVTQMGQEVILRCVPISNHLYFYWYRQILGQKVEFLVSFYNNEISEKSEIFDDQFSVERPDGSNFTLKIRSTKLEDSAMYFCASSGSGAPNEQFFGPGTRLTVL.

The V and J genes are TRBV2 and TRBJ1-1; 7 bases map to TRBD1. Germline values: CDR1 SNHLY, CDR2 FYNNEI. This CDR3 contains 13 residues. After removal of 5 bases from V and 5 bases from J, the junction contained 5 bases not matched to a gene. CDR3 in amino acids: CASSPTGWTEAFF. CDR3 bases: TGTGCCAGCAGTCCGACAGGGTGGACTGAAGCTTTCTTT.

As DNA, the CDR3 is TGTGCCTGGTTGACAGCTCCCCAAGAGACCCAGTACTTC. Translated, it gives CAWLTAPQETQYF. The chain is built from TRBV30 and TRBJ2-5, with TRBD1 as a possible D gene (5 bases). The CDR3 covers 13 residues. V shed 5 bases and J shed 1 base, with 11 bases lying between them. Germline loops: CDR1 GTSNPN, CDR2 SVGIG (reference sequence).

V usage is TRBV6-5 and J usage is TRBJ2-3; 10 bases agree with TRBD2. With V trimmed by 6 bases and J by 8 bases, 11 bases remained unmatched. Germline CDR1 reads MNHEY; CDR2 reads SVGAGI. The CDR3 runs 15 residues. In DNA form, the CDR3 reads TGTGCCAGCAGCCTCCTAGCGGGAGTTGTTGGTACGCAGTATTTT. Encoded protein: CASSLLAGVVGTQYF.

The chain employs TRBV19 and TRBJ2-7, with D unresolved. Germline CDR1 is LNHDA and CDR2 is SQIVND (reference sequence). V dropped 4 bases and J dropped 3 bases, with 10 bases sitting between them. The CDR3 runs to 13 residues. The CDR3 nucleotides are TGTGCCAGTAGTACCACACAGAGCTACGAGCAGTACTTC. Its translation is CASSTTQSYEQYF.

The gene calls are TRBV2 and TRBJ2-1; no reliable D call. CDR3 length: 15 amino acids. Between the trimmed V and J ends, which lost 0 bases and 8 bases, there was a span of 14 bases. Germline V gives CDR1 SNHLY, CDR2 FYNNEI. In DNA form, the CDR3 reads TGTGCCAGCAGTGAAGCGCGTTTAGTTGGCGATGAGCAGTTCTTC. Translated, it gives CASSEARLVGDEQFF. Based on the CDR3 plus reference TRBV2 and TRBJ2-1, the full variable domain is EPEVTQTPSHQVTQMGQEVILRCVPISNHLYFYWYRQILGQKVEFLVSFYNNEISEKSEIFDDQFSVERPDGSNFTLKIRSTKLEDSAMYFCASSEARLVGDEQFFGPGTRLTVL.

The chain employs TRBV19 and TRBJ2-6, with 12 bases lining up with TRBD1. V was pared by 6 bases and J by 0 bases, with 6 bases of the junction left unmatched. The CDR3 totals 18 residues. CDR1 and CDR2 from the germline V gene are LNHDA and SQIVND (reference sequence). For the CDR3, the DNA is TGTGCCAGTAGGCCCGGGACAGGGGGCTTCTCTGGGGCCAACGTCCTGACTTTC. It codes for CASRPGTGGFSGANVLTF.

V is TRBV19 and J is TRBJ2-7; maybe TRBD1 (5 bases). CDR1 LNHDA and CDR2 SQIVND come from the germline V gene (reference sequence). The CDR3 has 15 amino acids. The V gene lost 2 bases and the J gene lost 2 bases, with 13 bases spanning the gap. The CDR3 region is CASSIQTVPTYEQYF. The CDR3 DNA reads as TGTGCCAGTAGTATACAGACAGTTCCCACCTACGAGCAGTACTTC.

The chain uses TRBV6-6 and TRBJ2-1, with a tentative D call TRBD1 (7 bases). The V end was cut by 5 bases, the J end by 2 bases, with 13 bases between. Germline V gives CDR1 MNHNY, CDR2 SVGAGI (reference sequence). The CDR3 has 15 residues. This CDR3 is CASSPQGGPYNEQFF. Written as DNA, the CDR3 is TGTGCCAGCAGTCCCCAGGGGGGACCCTACAATGAGCAGTTCTTC.

V is TRBV5-1 and J is TRBJ2-5; D is undetermined. Trimming took 4 bases from V and 0 from J, leaving 7 bases between them. The CDR3 extends over 13 amino acids. CDR1 and CDR2 (germline): SGHRS, YFSETQ. The CDR3 reads CASSPYYQETQYF. The CDR3 nucleotides are TGCGCCAGCAGCCCGTATTACCAAGAGACCCAGTACTTC.

J is TRBJ2-1 and V is TRBV4-3; 11 bases map to TRBD2. This CDR3 is built from 19 residues. The J segment lost 2 bases and the V segment lost 1 base, leaving 10 bases of the junction unmatched. Germline V CDR1 and CDR2: LGHNA, YSLEER. The CDR3 nucleotides read TGCGCCAGCAGCCAAGGTGACCCTATAGCGGGGGGGCCCTACAATGAGCAGTTCTTC. Translation: CASSQGDPIAGGPYNEQFF.

V gene TRBV9 combines with J gene TRBJ2-3, with 8 nucleotides matching TRBD2. Germline CDR1 reads SGDLS; CDR2 reads YYNGEE. J gave up 7 bases and V 0 bases, and 13 bases lay outside the gene matches. The CDR3 is made up of 17 amino acids. This chain's CDR3 is CASSVGGKRGPPNTQYF. CDR3 bases: TGTGCCAGCAGCGTAGGGGGCAAGCGGGGGCCACCTAATACGCAGTATTTT.

The chain is built from TRBV30 and TRBJ1-2, with D perhaps TRBD1 (6 bases). Between the trimmed V and J ends, which lost 2 bases and 1 base, there was a span of 14 bases. Germline-derived CDR1 and CDR2 are GTSNPN and SVGIG (reference sequence). The CDR3 spans 15 residues. This CDR3 reads CAWSRGGARNYGYTF. CDR3 nucleotides: TGTGCCTGGAGTCGCGGGGGGGCGCGTAACTATGGCTACACCTTC.

Here the CDR3 reads CASSQEGGLSHQPQHF. In DNA, the CDR3 is TGTGCCAGCAGCCAAGAGGGTGGATTGTCGCATCAGCCCCAGCATTTT. J is TRBJ1-5 and V is TRBV4-2; D not resolved. Germline V lookup: CDR1 LGHNA, CDR2 YNFKEQ. V shed 0 bases and J shed 5 bases, with 14 bases lying between them. This CDR3 spans 16 amino acids.

The J gene is TRBJ2-1, the V gene TRBV11-3, with 7 nucleotides matching TRBD2. The CDR3 loop spans 15 amino acids. Looked up from germline, CDR1 is SGHNT and CDR2 is YENEEA. Germline trimming cut 1 base from V and 1 base from J; bases unmatched to any gene: 1. CDR3 nucleotides: TGTGCCAGCAGCTTAGGACTAGCTTCCTACAATGAGCAGTTCTTC. Translation gives CASSLGLASYNEQFF.

The V gene is TRBV9, the J gene TRBJ1-1, with D possibly TRBD1 on 5 matching bases. Trimming pared 6 bases from V and 3 bases from J, leaving 18 bases between. In germline, CDR1 is SGDLS, CDR2 YYNGEE. The CDR3 consists of 15 residues. CDR3 DNA sequence: TGTGCCAGCACCCCCCACGGTCAGGGTGACACTGAAGCTTTCTTT. Translation: CASTPHGQGDTEAFF.

The V and J genes are TRBV5-1 and TRBJ2-2; 7 bases map to TRBD1. Germline CDR1 is SGHRS and CDR2 is YFSETQ. CDR3 length: 14 residues. The V segment lost 7 bases and the J segment 4 bases; nucleotides outside the gene matches: 7. The CDR3 is CASRGPGGTGELFF. The CDR3 coding sequence is TGCGCCAGCCGAGGGCCAGGGGGCACCGGGGAGCTGTTTTTT. The variable domain in full, completed from reference TRBV5-1 and TRBJ2-2, reads KAGVTQTPRYLIKTRGQQVTLSCSPISGHRSVSWYQQTPGQGLQFLFEYFSETQRNKGNFPGRFSGRQFSNSRSEMNVSTLELGDSALYLCASRGPGGTGELFFGEGSRLTVL.

The rearrangement joins TRBV12-5 to TRBJ2-2; D not certain. This CDR3 contains 14 residues. Germline V gene lookup returns CDR1 LGHNT and CDR2 FRNRAP. V was trimmed by 1 base and J by 8 bases, leaving 11 bases between them. CDR3 residues: CASGLGTGAGELFF. The CDR3 region has the DNA TGTGCTAGTGGTTTGGGGACCGGAGCGGGGGAGCTGTTTTTT.